The 27 T cell receptor beta chains in this list originate from one sample, sequenced in a study of T-cell memory formation after mild COVID-19. TCRdb redid the calling of the 5' RACE reads with MiXCR, one entry per CDR3 protein. This sample yields fewer than 50,000 distinct CDR3 sequences, of which roughly 9% are seen a single time; roughly 10% belongs to the top ten. The sequencing sample was made of PBMCs or a T cell subset sorted from them (not recorded which). The receptors originated from an adult woman who had mild COVID-19 (a few samples of this study predate the infection). Cell type and time point are not known.

The gene calls are TRBV11-3 and TRBJ2-5; D is undetermined. V lost 4 bases and J lost 3, with 6 bases in between. From germline, CDR1 is SGHNT and CDR2 YENEEA. The CDR3 is made up of 12 amino acids. The CDR3 here is CASSSNEETQYF. The CDR3 DNA reads as TGTGCCAGCAGCTCAAACGAAGAGACCCAGTACTTC.

By share of the sample, this clonotype is medium-sized. The V and J genes are TRBV12-3 or TRBV12-4 and TRBJ1-6; TRBD1 agrees at 9 bases. CDR3 length equals 15 residues. Germline trimming cut 6 bases from V and 6 bases from J; bases unmatched to any gene: 6. The CDR3 loop reads CASSRPGQGNSPLHF. Here the CDR3 DNA reads TGTGCCAGCAGCCGCCCGGGACAGGGTAATTCACCCCTCCACTTT.

The rearrangement links TRBV5-1 to TRBJ1-1; 10 nucleotides agree with TRBD1. Germline V gene lookup returns CDR1 SGHRS and CDR2 YFSETQ. CDR3 size: 16 residues. Trimming took 5 bases from V and 1 from J; bases not matched to a gene: 8. The CDR3 here is CASRVTGGLPNTEAFF. DNA for the CDR3: TGCGCCAGCAGGGTGACAGGGGGCCTCCCGAACACTGAAGCTTTCTTT.

This rearrangement joins TRBV6-1 to TRBJ1-2, with 7 positions matching TRBD1. V was pared by 5 bases and J by 3 bases, with 6 bases of the junction left unmatched. This CDR3 contains 14 residues. CDR1 MNHNS and CDR2 SASEGT come from the germline V gene. In DNA, the CDR3 is TGTGCCAGCAGTAGCGACAGGGAAGACTATGGCTACACCTTC. Amino acid sequence: CASSSDREDYGYTF.

This clonotype was recorded a few times. The J gene is TRBJ2-7, the V gene TRBV7-8; the D call may be TRBD1 or TRBD2 (5 bases each). The CDR3 totals 16 residues. Germline values: CDR1 SGHVS, CDR2 FQNEAQ. The germline V and J ends were trimmed by 0 bases and 2 bases, with 14 bases remaining between them. DNA of the CDR3: TGTGCCAGCAGCTTAGCATTGAGAGGGGACCCCTACGAGCAGTACTTC. This encodes CASSLALRGDPYEQYF.

This sequence joins TRBV2 and TRBJ2-4; possible D gene TRBD2, 5 bases. Trimming took 5 bases from V and 3 from J, leaving 17 bases between them. The CDR3 runs 16 residues. Germline loops: CDR1 SNHLY, CDR2 FYNNEI. DNA of the CDR3: TGTGCCAGCAGTCCCGACCGGGGAATGGGCAAAAACATTCAGTACTTC. Translation gives CASSPDRGMGKNIQYF. The full variable domain, completed using reference TRBV2 and TRBJ2-4, is EPEVTQTPSHQVTQMGQEVILRCVPISNHLYFYWYRQILGQKVEFLVSFYNNEISEKSEIFDDQFSVERPDGSNFTLKIRSTKLEDSAMYFCASSPDRGMGKNIQYFGAGTRLSVL.

This clonotype showed up many times. The rearrangement uses TRBV4-1 and TRBJ2-3; D is ambiguous. The CDR3 extends over 12 amino acids. Germline CDR1 reads MGHRA; CDR2 reads YSYEKL. The germline V and J ends were trimmed by 0 bases and 6 bases, with 4 bases remaining between them. In nucleotides, the CDR3 is TGCGCCAGCAGCCAAGAAGGGGATACGCAGTATTTT. Translating gives CASSQEGDTQYF.

This clonotype occurred a few times. The rearrangement joins TRBV6-5 to TRBJ1-2; TRBD1 might be the D (5 bases). Germline lookup yields CDR1 MNHEY and CDR2 SVGAGI. Trimming stripped 2 bases from V and 2 bases from J, with 9 bases between. The CDR3 has 14 amino acids. CDR3: CASSYVGGNYGYTF. The CDR3, as DNA: TGTGCCAGCAGTTACGTCGGGGGGAACTATGGCTACACCTTC.

This chain links TRBV28 with TRBJ2-2, with TRBD1 as a possible D gene (5 bases). The CDR3 is 12 amino acids. Germline assignment: CDR1 MDHEN and CDR2 SYDVKM. V gave up 6 bases and J gave up 10 bases, with 12 bases separating them. The CDR3 loop is CASRSTGVELFF. For the CDR3, the DNA is TGTGCCAGCAGGTCAACAGGAGTGGAGCTGTTTTTT.

The rearrangement links TRBV19 to TRBJ2-3, with 11 bases fitting TRBD1. The junction had 3 bases not matched to a gene; V was cut back by 6 bases and J by 4 bases. The CDR3 covers 14 residues. Germline V CDR1 and CDR2: LNHDA, SQIVND (reference sequence). Here the CDR3 DNA reads TGTGCCAGTAGCGGACAGGGGGCGGCAGATACGCAGTATTTT. Translated, it gives CASSGQGAADTQYF.

This clonotype was counted many times. Germline and junction disagree at one end, which may indicate a read error. This chain uses TRBV25-1 with TRBJ1-2; D gene unclear. The CDR3 has 11 amino acids. Germline V gene sequence: CDR1 MGHDK, CDR2 SYGVNS. For the CDR3, the DNA is TGTGCCAGCAGTGAATCGGCAGGTCTAGCCTTC. This encodes CASSESAGLAF.

The chain carries TRBV19 and TRBJ2-3; 8 bases fit TRBD1. This CDR3 comprises 12 residues. The J segment lost 9 bases and the V segment lost 5 bases, leaving 4 bases of the junction unmatched. CDR1 LNHDA and CDR2 SQIVND come from the germline V gene (reference sequence). DNA for the CDR3: TGTGCCAGTAGTTTCGGACAGGGAACGCAGTATTTT. Protein sequence: CASSFGQGTQYF.

The table lists this clonotype with a few counts. The genes are TRBV4-2 and TRBJ2-5; D remains unclear. CDR1 and CDR2 (germline): LGHNA, YNFKEQ. Trimming removed 1 base from V and 3 bases from J, with 12 bases in between. The CDR3 is 15 residues long. The DNA for the CDR3 is TGTGCCAGCAGCCAAGCTTCAGGCGGTAAAGAGACCCAGTACTTC. Protein: CASSQASGGKETQYF.

The rearrangement links TRBV20-1 to TRBJ2-7, with 8 bases that match TRBD2. CDR1 is DFQATT, CDR2 SNEGSKA, per germline (reference sequence). After removal of 2 bases from V and 1 base from J, the junction contained 1 base not matched to a gene. The length of the CDR3 is 13 residues. CDR3 loop: CSARLAGSYEQYF. For the CDR3, the DNA is TGCAGTGCTAGACTAGCGGGTTCCTACGAGCAGTACTTC.

This clonotype was recorded at least ten times. The rearrangement uses TRBV7-3 and TRBJ2-1; 10 positions agree with TRBD2. V lost 0 bases to trimming and J lost 0 bases; unmatched junction nucleotides: 2. This CDR3 is built from 17 residues. The germline gives CDR1 SGHTA, CDR2 FQGTGA. CDR3 amino acids: CASSLTSGRSSYNEQFF. In nucleotides, the CDR3 is TGTGCCAGCAGCTTAACTAGCGGGAGGTCCTCCTACAATGAGCAGTTCTTC.

The V gene is TRBV18, the J gene TRBJ2-1; D might be TRBD2 (6 bases). Trimming pared 6 bases from V and 8 bases from J, leaving 14 bases between. Germline-derived CDR1 and CDR2 are KGHSH and LQKENI. CDR3 length equals 13 residues. The CDR3 sequence is CASSPRLEDEQFF. In DNA, the CDR3 is TGTGCCAGCTCTCCTAGACTAGAGGATGAGCAGTTCTTC.

A few counts support this clonotype. The chain joins TRBV9 to TRBJ2-1; a weak D match, TRBD2 (5 bases). Trimming removed 0 bases from V and 8 bases from J, with 12 bases in between. Germline-derived CDR1 and CDR2 are SGDLS and YYNGEE. The CDR3 is made up of 14 amino acids. The chain's CDR3 is CASSVVQFGDEQFF. The CDR3, as DNA: TGTGCCAGCAGCGTAGTCCAATTCGGGGATGAGCAGTTCTTC.

The chain joins TRBV9 to TRBJ2-7; D is unclear. Deletions cut 0 bases from V and 3 bases from J, with 13 bases between. Germline V gene sequence: CDR1 SGDLS, CDR2 YYNGEE. CDR3 length equals 15 residues. This CDR3 is CASSVDGRGFYEQYF. The CDR3, as DNA: TGTGCCAGCAGCGTAGACGGTCGCGGTTTCTACGAGCAGTACTTC.

This sequence joins TRBV7-9 and TRBJ2-1, with 10 nucleotides matching TRBD2. The CDR3 spans 16 residues. The junction had 5 bases not matched to a gene; V was cut back by 4 bases and J by 2 bases. CDR1 is SEHNR, CDR2 FQNEAQ, per germline (reference sequence). The CDR3 protein is CASSSETSGPYNEQFF. In DNA, the CDR3 is TGTGCCAGCAGCTCCGAGACTAGCGGGCCCTACAATGAGCAGTTCTTC.

The V call is TRBV12-3 or TRBV12-4, the J call TRBJ2-4; D gene unclear. This CDR3 is 15 amino acids long. Trimming pared 5 bases from V and 6 bases from J, leaving 17 bases between. The CDR3 here is CASSLARRVGNIQYF. The CDR3 DNA reads TGTGCCAGCAGTCTCGCTCGTCGGGTTGGAAACATTCAGTACTTC.

This clonotype has more than one count but fewer than ten. The chain joins TRBV6-6 to TRBJ1-1, with D maybe TRBD1 (5 bases). The CDR3 runs to 14 residues. V lost 6 bases and J lost 0, with 11 bases in between. CDR1 and CDR2 from the germline V gene are MNHNY and SVGAGI (reference sequence). DNA of the CDR3: TGTGCCAGCAGAAGGGACGACATGAACACTGAAGCTTTCTTT. Amino acids: CASRRDDMNTEAFF.

This chain links TRBV11-2 with TRBJ2-7; 8 bases line up with TRBD1. V lost 5 bases to trimming and J lost 2 bases; unmatched junction nucleotides: 11. The CDR3 has 16 amino acids. Germline V CDR1 and CDR2: SGHAT, FQNNGV. CDR3 protein: CASSEGTGYFTYEQYF. The CDR3 DNA reads as TGTGCCAGCAGCGAAGGGACAGGCTATTTTACCTACGAGCAGTACTTC.

This clonotype was counted only a few times. The V and J genes are TRBV11-1 and TRBJ2-7, with D unclear. The germline CDR1 and CDR2 sequences are SGHAT and FQDESV (reference sequence). The V end was cut by 1 base, the J end by 6 bases, with 7 bases between. The CDR3 spans 12 residues. CDR3 amino acids: CASSLEGGEQYF. The CDR3 bases are TGTGCCAGCAGCTTAGAGGGTGGCGAGCAGTACTTC.

This clonotype occurred a few times. V gene TRBV4-2 combines with J gene TRBJ2-2; 12 bases fit TRBD2. Germline V gene data show CDR1 as LGHNA and CDR2 as YNFKEQ. The V and J ends lost 4 bases and 8 bases, in that order; junction bases with no gene match: 2. The CDR3 has 14 amino acids. The CDR3 loop reads CASSPLAGGGELFF. The CDR3 bases are TGTGCCAGCAGCCCGCTAGCGGGGGGGGGGGAGCTGTTTTTT.

This clonotype occurred many times. The chain carries TRBV4-1 and TRBJ2-3; 9 nucleotides line up with TRBD1. This CDR3 has 18 amino acids. The germline CDR1 and CDR2 sequences are MGHRA and YSYEKL. The V segment lost 3 bases and the J segment 3 bases; nucleotides outside the gene matches: 13. The CDR3 coding sequence is TGCGCCAGCAGCCAGGTATTGACCGGGACAGGGCGTACAGATACGCAGTATTTT. Protein product: CASSQVLTGTGRTDTQYF.

The sample holds a few counts of this clonotype. The CDR3 is CASSLSGTRPTGELFF. The CDR3 DNA is TGCGCCAGCAGCCTTTCCGGGACTAGACCCACCGGGGAGCTGTTTTTT. V gene TRBV4-1 combines with J gene TRBJ2-2; 8 bases match TRBD2. Germline lookup yields CDR1 MGHRA and CDR2 YSYEKL. Trimming at V came to 4 bases and at J to 4 bases, leaving 8 bases not matched to a gene. The length of the CDR3 is 16 residues.

There are a few counts of this clonotype. The gene calls are TRBV11-3 and TRBJ1-1, with 7 bases matching TRBD1. Germline CDR1 and CDR2: SGHNT and YENEEA. V gave up 3 bases and J gave up 4 bases; unmatched junction bases: 11. This CDR3 is 16 amino acids long. The CDR3: CASSLNRGSRGTEAFF. The CDR3 DNA is TGTGCCAGCAGCTTGAACAGGGGCTCACGAGGCACTGAAGCTTTCTTT.